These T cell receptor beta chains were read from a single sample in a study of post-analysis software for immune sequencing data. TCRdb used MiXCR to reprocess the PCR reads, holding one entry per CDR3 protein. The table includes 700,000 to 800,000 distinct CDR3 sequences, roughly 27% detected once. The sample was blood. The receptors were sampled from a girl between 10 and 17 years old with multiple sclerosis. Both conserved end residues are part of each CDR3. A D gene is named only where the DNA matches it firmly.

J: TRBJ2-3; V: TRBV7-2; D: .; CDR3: CASSLGVSGDTQYF
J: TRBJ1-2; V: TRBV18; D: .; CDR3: CASSPSMAGTNYGYTF
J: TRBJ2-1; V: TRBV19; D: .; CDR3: CASAGVGSSYNEQFF
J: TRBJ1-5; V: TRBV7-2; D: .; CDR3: CASSLTTHQPQHF
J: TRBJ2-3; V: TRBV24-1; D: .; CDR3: CATGTVWGTDTQYF
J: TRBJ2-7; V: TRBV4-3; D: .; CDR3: CASSPGVGSYEQYF
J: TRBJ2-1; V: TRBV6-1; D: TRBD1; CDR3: CASSEVGQGMHEQFF
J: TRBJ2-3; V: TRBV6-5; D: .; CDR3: CASRPSFLDTQYF
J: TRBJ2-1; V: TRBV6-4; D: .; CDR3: CASSDSPGEGHEQFF
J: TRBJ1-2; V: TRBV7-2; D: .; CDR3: CAGSRDTWGISGGYTF
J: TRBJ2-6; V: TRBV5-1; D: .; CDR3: CASSLRRASGANVLTF
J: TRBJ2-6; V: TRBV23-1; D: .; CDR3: CASGRGDGANVLTF
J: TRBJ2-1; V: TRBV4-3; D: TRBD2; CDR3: CASSHSLGAGGVRNEQFF
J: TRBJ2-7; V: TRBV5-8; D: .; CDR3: CASSLVAPTYEQYF
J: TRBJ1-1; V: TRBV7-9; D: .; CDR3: CASSLEVGGEAFF
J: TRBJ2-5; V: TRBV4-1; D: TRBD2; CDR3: CASSETAGTSGGGQETQYF
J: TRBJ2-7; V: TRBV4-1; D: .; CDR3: CASSQRQTPSYEQYF
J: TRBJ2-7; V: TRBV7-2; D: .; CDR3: CTSSLGLAYEQYF
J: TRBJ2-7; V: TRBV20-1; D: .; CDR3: CSARDRAPRAAPVYEQYF
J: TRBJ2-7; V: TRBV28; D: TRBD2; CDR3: CASSRGENEQYF
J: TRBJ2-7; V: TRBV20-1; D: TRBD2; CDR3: CSAEPSAGAYEQYF
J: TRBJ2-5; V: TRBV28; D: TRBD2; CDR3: CAIKAGGPQETQYF
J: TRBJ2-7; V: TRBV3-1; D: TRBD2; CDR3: CAGSPQRGLVEQYF
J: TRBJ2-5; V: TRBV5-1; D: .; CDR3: CASSLDRFARGETQYF
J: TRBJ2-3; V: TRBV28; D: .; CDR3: CASLGARTDTQYF
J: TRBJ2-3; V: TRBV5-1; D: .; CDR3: CASSQSSTDTQYF
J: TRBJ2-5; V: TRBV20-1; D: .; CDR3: CSARGPGQETQYF
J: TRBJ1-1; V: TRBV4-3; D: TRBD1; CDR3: CASSQDGARGQAFF
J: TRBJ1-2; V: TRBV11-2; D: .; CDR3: CASSRSFPSGKLFYGYTF
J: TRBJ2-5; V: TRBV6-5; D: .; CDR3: CASRSLGTGQETQYF
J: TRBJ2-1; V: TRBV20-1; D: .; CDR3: CSASPPVSSYNEQFF
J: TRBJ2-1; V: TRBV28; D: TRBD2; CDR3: CASNPQRERVGNEQFF
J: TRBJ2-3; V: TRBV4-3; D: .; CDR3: CASSQVRLSTDTQYF
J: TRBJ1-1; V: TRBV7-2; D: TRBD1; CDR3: CASSLGTARGTEAFF
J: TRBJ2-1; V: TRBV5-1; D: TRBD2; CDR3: CASSLRSGGAGFDEQFF
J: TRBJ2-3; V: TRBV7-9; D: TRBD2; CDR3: CASGTSERTDTQYF
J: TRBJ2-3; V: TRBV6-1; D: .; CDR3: CASSDRGLSAGTDTQYF
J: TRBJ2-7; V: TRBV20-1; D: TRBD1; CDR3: CSARDQGRGKWHEQYF
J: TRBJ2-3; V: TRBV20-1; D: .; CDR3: CSARSAGFMADTQYF
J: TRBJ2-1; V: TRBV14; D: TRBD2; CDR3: CASSQDISGRDGEQFF
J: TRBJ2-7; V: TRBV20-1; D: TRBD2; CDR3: CSARDPPAGYYEQYF
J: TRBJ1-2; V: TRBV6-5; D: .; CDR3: CASSYSTKGRGYTF
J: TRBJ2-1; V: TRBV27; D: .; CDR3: CASSFPGRGNEQFF
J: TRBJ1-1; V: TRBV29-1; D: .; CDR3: CSVGVRLNTEAFF
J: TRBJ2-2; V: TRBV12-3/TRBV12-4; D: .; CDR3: CASSSARPNTGELFF
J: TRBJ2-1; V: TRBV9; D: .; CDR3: CASSVRQGMWNEQFF
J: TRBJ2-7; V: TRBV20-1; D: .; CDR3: CSARDNWKTYEQYF
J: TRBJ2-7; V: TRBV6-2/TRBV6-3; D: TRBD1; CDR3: CASSYQGQGNEQYF
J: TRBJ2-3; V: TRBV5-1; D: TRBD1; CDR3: CASETGRGGGSDTQYF
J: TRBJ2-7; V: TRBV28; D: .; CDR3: CAGRRGLGSSYEQYF
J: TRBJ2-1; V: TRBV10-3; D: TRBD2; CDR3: CAIRVSGREYNEQFF
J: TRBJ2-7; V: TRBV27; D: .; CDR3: CASSLDGYYEQYF
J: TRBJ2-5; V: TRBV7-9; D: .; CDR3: CASSLDRTRETQYF
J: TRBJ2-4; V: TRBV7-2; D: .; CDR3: CASSLGSAVAKNIQYF
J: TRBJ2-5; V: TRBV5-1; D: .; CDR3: CASSSLNRVKDVQETQYF
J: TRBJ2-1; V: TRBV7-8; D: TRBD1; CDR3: CASSLGTGQGLYNEQFF
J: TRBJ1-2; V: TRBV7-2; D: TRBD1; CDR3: CASSFLQGLDGYTF
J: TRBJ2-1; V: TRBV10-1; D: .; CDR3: CASSDSSGGGYNEQFF
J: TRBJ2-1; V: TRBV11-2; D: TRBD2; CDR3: CASSSRTSAYNDEQFF